The 5 T cell receptor beta chains in this list originate from one sample, sequenced in a study of control samples from healthy donors and cancer patients. Produced via immunoSEQ multiplex PCR; TCRdb's table is partial and in-frame only. The data contain about 77,000 clones, around 92% of them singletons. The source material was blood. These receptors were obtained from a woman aged 60 to 75 in good health.

The V and J genes are TRBV5-1 and TRBJ1-2, with D unclear. Looked up from germline, CDR1 is SGHRS and CDR2 is YFSETQ. Deletions cut 4 bases from V and 1 base from J, with 8 bases between. The CDR3 extends over 13 amino acids. CDR3 nucleotides: TGCGCCAGCAGCCGTCACGATAACTATGGCTACACCTTC. Translating it yields CASSRHDNYGYTF.

The V and J genes are TRBV7-9 and TRBJ2-1; D call uncertain. The CDR3 is 12 amino acids. Germline V lookup: CDR1 SEHNR, CDR2 FQNEAQ (reference sequence). Trimming pared 5 bases from V and 13 bases from J, leaving 15 bases between. The CDR3 DNA reads as TGTGCCAGCAGCCAACTCCCAGCACCACAGTTCTTC. Amino acids: CASSQLPAPQFF.

The chain recombines TRBV3-1 (or the pseudogene TRBV3-2) with TRBJ1-2, with D perhaps matching TRBD1 (6 bases). V lost 4 bases and J 2 bases, leaving 8 bases between the germline ends. CDR1 is LGHDT, CDR2 YNNKEL, per germline (reference sequence). CDR3 size: 13 residues. The CDR3 here is CASSPDRNYGYTF. CDR3 bases: TGTGCCAGCAGCCCCGACAGGAACTATGGCTACACCTTC.

The gene calls are TRBV5-6 and TRBJ1-5, with 8 bases aligning to TRBD1. The CDR3 is made up of 16 amino acids. V was clipped by 2 bases and J by 4 bases; unmatched bases: 8. The germline gives CDR1 SGHDT, CDR2 YYEEEE. CDR3 DNA sequence: TGTGCCAGCAGCTTTCTCGGGCAGGGGGCAAATCAGCCCCAGCATTTT. Translated: CASSFLGQGANQPQHF.

The chain has TRBV27 and TRBJ1-1, with 8 positions matching TRBD1. Germline V gene lookup returns CDR1 MNHEY and CDR2 SMNVEV (reference sequence). The junction had 20 bases not matched to a gene; V was cut back by 3 bases and J by 5 bases. The CDR3 covers 19 residues. In nucleotides, the CDR3 is TGTGCCAGCAGTTTCCCGTCCCCCGACAGGGGCGAAGGGGGAACTGAAGCTTTCTTT. Translating gives CASSFPSPDRGEGGTEAFF.